This T cell receptor beta chain was observed in a study of early T cells in non-severe SARS-CoV-2 infection. Background on the study: The authors sequenced bulk RNA from unsorted whole blood, leaving chains unpaired.

In its sample, this clonotype was seen many times. Its antigen is unknown. Between the trimmed V and J ends, which lost 1 base and 6 bases, there was a span of 6 bases. There are 11 residues in the CDR3. Germline V CDR1 and CDR2: SQVTM, ANQGSEA. Study conclusions and caveats: Database matching using VDJdb favored anti-spike CD8 responses, with private and CD4 specificities left missing.

As part of library construction, unique molecular identifiers were attached to individual cDNA molecules. TCRdb called the 5' RACE reads again in MiXCR, with one record for every CDR3 protein. The data contain approximately 81,000 distinct CDR3 sequences, roughly 13% of them singletons. This sequence joins TRBV29-1 and TRBJ1-2; D remains ambiguous. This clonotype was sampled from an adult who was a healthcare worker with PCR-confirmed SARS-CoV-2 infection or an uninfected control (not recorded which). Sequencing was performed on whole blood. DNA for the CDR3: TGCAGCGTTGAAGGGGCGGATGGCTACACCTTC. Protein: CSVEGADGYTF.